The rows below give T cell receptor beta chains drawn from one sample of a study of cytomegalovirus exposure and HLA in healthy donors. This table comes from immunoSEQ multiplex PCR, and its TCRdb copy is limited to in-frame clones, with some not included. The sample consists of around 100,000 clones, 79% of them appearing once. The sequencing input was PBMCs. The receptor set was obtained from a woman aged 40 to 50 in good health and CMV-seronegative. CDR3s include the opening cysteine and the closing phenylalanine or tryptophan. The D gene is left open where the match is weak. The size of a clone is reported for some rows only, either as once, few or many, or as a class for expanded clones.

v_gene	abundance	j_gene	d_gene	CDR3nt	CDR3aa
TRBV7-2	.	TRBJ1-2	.	TGTGCCAGCAGCTTAGGGGGCTTTGATGGCTACACCTTC	CASSLGGFDGYTF
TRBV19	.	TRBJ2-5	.	TGTGCCAGTAGTATGGGTAGGACAGCCAGCCAAGAGACCCAGTACTTC	CASSMGRTASQETQYF
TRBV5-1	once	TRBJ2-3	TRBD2	TGCGCCAGCAGCTTGGCTAGCGGGGGGTCAGATACGCAGTATTTT	CASSLASGGSDTQYF
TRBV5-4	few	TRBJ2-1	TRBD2	TGTGCCAGCAGCTTGCTCTCCTGGACTAGCGGGATGAGTACCTACAATGAGCAGTTCTTC	CASSLLSWTSGMSTYNEQFF
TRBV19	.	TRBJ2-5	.	TGTGCCAGTAGTATTCCGGGGGGCAGTACTGGAGAGACCCAGTACTTC	CASSIPGGSTGETQYF
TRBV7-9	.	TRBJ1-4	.	TGTGCCAGCAGCCGGACACAGACTAATGAAAAACTGTTTTTT	CASSRTQTNEKLFF
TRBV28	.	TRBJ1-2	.	TGTGCCAGCAGCCCGGGGAGGGCGGGTGGCTACACCTTC	CASSPGRAGGYTF
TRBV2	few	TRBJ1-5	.	TGTGCCAGCAGTGTAAGCGGAGGCAATCAGCCCCAGCATTTT	CASSVSGGNQPQHF
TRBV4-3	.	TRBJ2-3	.	TGCGCCAGCAGCCAAGATACTGGAGGGCGAAGCACAGATACGCAGTATTTT	CASSQDTGGRSTDTQYF
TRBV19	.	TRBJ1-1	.	TGTGCCAGTAGCCCTCGGCTACAGGGAACTGAAGCTTTCTTT	CASSPRLQGTEAFF
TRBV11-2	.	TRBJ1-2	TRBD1	TGTGCCAGCAGCCCGAATCAAGACAGGGCCTATGGCTACACCTTC	CASSPNQDRAYGYTF
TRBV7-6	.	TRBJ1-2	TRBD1	TGTGCCAGCAGCCGGACAGGGGGCGACTATGGCTACACCTTC	CASSRTGGDYGYTF
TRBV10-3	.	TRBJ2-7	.	TGTGCCATCAGTGAGTCGGTGGGAGAATTATTGAACGAGCAGTACTTC	CAISESVGELLNEQYF
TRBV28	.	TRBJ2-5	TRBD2	TGTGCCAGCAGTTTTAGCGGGACGTACCAAGAGACCCAGTACTTC	CASSFSGTYQETQYF
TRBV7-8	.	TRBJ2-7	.	TGTGCCAGCAGCTCCGAGTTCGACACAGGGTACGAGCAGTACTTC	CASSSEFDTGYEQYF
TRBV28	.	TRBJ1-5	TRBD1	TGTGCCAGCAGACCCCGACAGGGTTTTAGCAATCAGCCCCAGCATTTT	CASRPRQGFSNQPQHF
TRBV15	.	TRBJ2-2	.	TGTGCCACCAGCACCTTAGGGGACACCGGGGAGCTGTTTTTT	CATSTLGDTGELFF
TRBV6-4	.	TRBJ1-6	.	TGTGCCAGCAGGGAGCGATTTAATTCACCCCTCCACTTT	CASRERFNSPLHF
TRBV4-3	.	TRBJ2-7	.	TGCGCCAGCAGCCATGCCACAGGGGGGGAGGGCCCCCACGAGCAGTACTTC	CASSHATGGEGPHEQYF
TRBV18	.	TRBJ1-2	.	TGTGCCAGCTCACCTCCGGGGAGAGCTTACTATGGCTACACCTTC	CASSPPGRAYYGYTF
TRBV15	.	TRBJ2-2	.	TGTGCCACCAGCAGAGACTCCCAGGGCTCCGGGGAGCTGTTTTTT	CATSRDSQGSGELFF
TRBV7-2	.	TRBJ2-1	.	TGTGCCAGCAGCTTCCAGGGAGGTAATGAGCAGTTCTTC	CASSFQGGNEQFF
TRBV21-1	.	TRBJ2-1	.	TGTGCCAGCTCCCGGACAGGGGGCTACAATGAGCAGTTCTTC	CASSRTGGYNEQFF
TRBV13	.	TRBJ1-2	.	TGTGCCAGCAGCCTCGACACCTTCGGAACCTTC	CASSLDTFGTF
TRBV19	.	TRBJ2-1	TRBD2	TGTGCCAGTAGCACAGCGGGGAGCTCCTACAATGAGCAGTTCTTC	CASSTAGSSYNEQFF
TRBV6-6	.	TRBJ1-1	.	TGTGCCAGCAGTAGCCCAGGGACAATGAACACTGAAGCTTTCTTT	CASSSPGTMNTEAFF
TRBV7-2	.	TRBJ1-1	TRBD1	TGTGCCAGCAGCCCCCAGAAAGGGGGCAACACTGAAGCTTTCTTT	CASSPQKGGNTEAFF
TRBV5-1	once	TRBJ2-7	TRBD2	TGCGCCAGCAGCCTCGACTCAGCCGCAAGCGCGCTAGCGGGAGGGCGCCTGTACGAGCAGTACTTC	CASSLDSAASALAGGRLYEQYF
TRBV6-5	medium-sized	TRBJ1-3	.	TGTGCCAGCAGTTACTCGTGGGCAGGAAACACCATATATTTT	CASSYSWAGNTIYF
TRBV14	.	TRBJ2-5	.	TGTGCCAGCAGCATTTGGCCCGGGGCCCAGTACTTC	CASSIWPGAQYF
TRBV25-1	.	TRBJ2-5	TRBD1	TGTGCCAGCAGTGAAAGGGACAGTCCCTGGGGGACCCAGTACTTC	CASSERDSPWGTQYF
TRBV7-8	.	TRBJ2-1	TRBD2	TGTGCCAGCAGCCGGGGGACTAGCGGACTCTACAATGAGCAGTTCTTC	CASSRGTSGLYNEQFF
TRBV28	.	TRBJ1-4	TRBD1	TGTGCCAGCAGTTTACAAGATCAGGGGGAGGTTGAAAAACTGTTTTTT	CASSLQDQGEVEKLFF
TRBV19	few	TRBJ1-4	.	TGTGCCAGTAGTCCCATGACAGGCCCTAATGAAAAACTGTTTTTT	CASSPMTGPNEKLFF
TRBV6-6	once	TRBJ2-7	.	TGTGCCAGCAGTCACAATTCCTACGAGCAGTACTTC	CASSHNSYEQYF
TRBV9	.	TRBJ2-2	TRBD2	TGTGCCAGCAGCGTAGTTCCGCTAGCGGGAGGCACCGGGGAGCTGTTTTTT	CASSVVPLAGGTGELFF
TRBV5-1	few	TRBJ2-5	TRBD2	TGCGCCAGCAGCTTGGGCAGGTCGGGAGGGGAGACCCAGTACTTC	CASSLGRSGGETQYF
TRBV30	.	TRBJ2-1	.	TGTGCCTGGAGTGACGGCAATGAGCAGTTCTTC	CAWSDGNEQFF
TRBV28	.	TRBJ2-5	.	TGTGCCAGCAGTCCCAGTGAGACCCAGTACTTC	CASSPSETQYF
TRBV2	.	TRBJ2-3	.	TGTGCCAGCAGTGGACAGAAGGGGCAGTTAGATACGCAGTATTTT	CASSGQKGQLDTQYF